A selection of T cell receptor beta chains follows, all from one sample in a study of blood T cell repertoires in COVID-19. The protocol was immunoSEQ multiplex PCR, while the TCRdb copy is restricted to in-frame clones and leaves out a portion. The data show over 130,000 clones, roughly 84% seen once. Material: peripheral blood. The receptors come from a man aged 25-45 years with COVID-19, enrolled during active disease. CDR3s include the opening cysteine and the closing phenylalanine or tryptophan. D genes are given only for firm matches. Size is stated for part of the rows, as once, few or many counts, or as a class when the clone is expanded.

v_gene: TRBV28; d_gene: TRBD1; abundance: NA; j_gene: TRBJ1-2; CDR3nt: TGTGCCAGCAAGAGAACGGACAGGGACTACACCTTC; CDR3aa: CASKRTDRDYTF
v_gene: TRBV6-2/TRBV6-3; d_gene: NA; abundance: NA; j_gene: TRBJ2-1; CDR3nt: TGTGCCAGCAGTTCCGACAGGATATCCTACAATGAGCAGTTCTTC; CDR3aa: CASSSDRISYNEQFF
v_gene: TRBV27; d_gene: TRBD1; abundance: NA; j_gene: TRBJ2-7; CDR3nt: TGTGCCAGCGTCGGGACAGATACCTACGAGCAGTACTTC; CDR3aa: CASVGTDTYEQYF
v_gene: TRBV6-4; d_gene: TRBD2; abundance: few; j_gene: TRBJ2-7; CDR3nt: TGTGCCAGCAGTGACTCTCCCGGGAGCGGGAGGCACGAGCAGTACTTC; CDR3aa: CASSDSPGSGRHEQYF
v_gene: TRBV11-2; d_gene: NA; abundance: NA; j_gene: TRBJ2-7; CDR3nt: TGTGCCAGCAGCAAAAACCCAGGCGTCTACGAGCAGTACTTC; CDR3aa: CASSKNPGVYEQYF
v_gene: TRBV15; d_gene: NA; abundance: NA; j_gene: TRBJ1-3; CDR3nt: TGTGCCACCAGCAGAGGGGCGGGGGGGCGCTCTGGAAACACCATATATTTT; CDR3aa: CATSRGAGGRSGNTIYF
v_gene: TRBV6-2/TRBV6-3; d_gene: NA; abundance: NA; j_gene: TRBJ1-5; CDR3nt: TGTGCCAGCAGTTATCCGGACAGCTGGTATAGCAATCAGCCCCAGCATTTT; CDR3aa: CASSYPDSWYSNQPQHF
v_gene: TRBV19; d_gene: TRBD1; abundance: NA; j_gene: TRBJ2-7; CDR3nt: TGTGCTCCCCTAGGACAGGCCTTCACGTACTTC; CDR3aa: CAPLGQAFTYF
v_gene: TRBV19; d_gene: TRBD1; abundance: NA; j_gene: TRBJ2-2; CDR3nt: TGTGCCAGTACCATCTACGGAGGGACAGGGGGCACCGGGGAGCTGTTTTTT; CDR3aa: CASTIYGGTGGTGELFF
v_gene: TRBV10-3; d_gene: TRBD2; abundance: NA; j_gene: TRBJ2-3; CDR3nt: TGTGCCATCAGTCCACTAGCGGGAGGGGCAGATACGCAGTATTTT; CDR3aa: CAISPLAGGADTQYF
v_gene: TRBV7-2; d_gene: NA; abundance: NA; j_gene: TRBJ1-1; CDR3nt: TGTGCCAGCAGCTTAGTACCAGCTAGCGACACTGAAGCTTTCTTT; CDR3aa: CASSLVPASDTEAFF
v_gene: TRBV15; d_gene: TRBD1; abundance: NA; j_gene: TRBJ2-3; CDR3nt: TGTGCCACCAGCAGAGACCCGACAGGGGTAGATACGCAGTATTTT; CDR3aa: CATSRDPTGVDTQYF
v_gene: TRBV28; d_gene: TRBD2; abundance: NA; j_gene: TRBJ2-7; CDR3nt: TGTGCCAGCAGTCCCTTAACTAGCGGGAGGATTTACGAGCAGTACTTC; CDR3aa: CASSPLTSGRIYEQYF
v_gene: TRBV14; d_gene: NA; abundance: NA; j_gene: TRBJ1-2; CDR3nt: TGTGCCAGCAGCCCCTGGGGGCTGAGCTATGGCTACACCTTC; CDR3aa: CASSPWGLSYGYTF
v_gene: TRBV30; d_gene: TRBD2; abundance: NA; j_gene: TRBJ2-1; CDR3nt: TGTGCCTGGAGTGTGGGCTCTAGCGGGGCCTACAATGAGCAGTTCTTC; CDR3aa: CAWSVGSSGAYNEQFF
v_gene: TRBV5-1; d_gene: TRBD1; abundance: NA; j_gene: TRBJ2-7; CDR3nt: TGCGCCAGCAGCTTGGATCCTAAAACCAGGACAGGGTATAACGAGCAGTACTTC; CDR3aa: CASSLDPKTRTGYNEQYF
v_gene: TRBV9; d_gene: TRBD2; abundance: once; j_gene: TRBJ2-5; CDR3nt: TGTGCCAGCAGCGCAACTAGCGGGAGGGTCCAAGAGACCCAGTACTTC; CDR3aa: CASSATSGRVQETQYF
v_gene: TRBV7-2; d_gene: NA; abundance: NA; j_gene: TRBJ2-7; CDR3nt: TGTGCCAGCAGCTCCCTTGGGCTCGGCTACGAGCAGTACTTC; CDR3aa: CASSSLGLGYEQYF
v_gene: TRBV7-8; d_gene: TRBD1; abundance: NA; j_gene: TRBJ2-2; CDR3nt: TGTGCCAGCAGCCCCAATTTGGGACAGGGGGCCGGGGAGCTGTTTTTT; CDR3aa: CASSPNLGQGAGELFF
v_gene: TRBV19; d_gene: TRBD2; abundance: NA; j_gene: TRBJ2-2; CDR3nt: TGTGCCGCCAAGGGAGGGGAATTGGACACCGGGGAGCTGTTTTTT; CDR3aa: CAAKGGELDTGELFF
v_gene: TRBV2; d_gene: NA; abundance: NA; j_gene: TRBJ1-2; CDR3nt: TGTGCCAGCAGTTCAGGGTTTCGTGATGGCTACACCTTC; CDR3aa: CASSSGFRDGYTF
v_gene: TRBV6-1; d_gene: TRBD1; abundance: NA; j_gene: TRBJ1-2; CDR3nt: TGTGCCAGCAGTGAAATGACAGGGTCTGGTGGCTACACCTTC; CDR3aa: CASSEMTGSGGYTF
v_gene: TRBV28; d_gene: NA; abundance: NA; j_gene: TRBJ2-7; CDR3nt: TGTGCCAGCGAGACAGACTACGAGCAGTACTTC; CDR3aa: CASETDYEQYF
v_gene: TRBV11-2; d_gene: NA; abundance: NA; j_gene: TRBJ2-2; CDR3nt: TGTGCCAGCAGCTCCGGACCCGGGAGCACCGGGGAGCTGTTTTTT; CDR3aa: CASSSGPGSTGELFF
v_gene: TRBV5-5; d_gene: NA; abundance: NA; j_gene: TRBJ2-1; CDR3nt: TGTGCCAGCAGCCCTAGCGACTACAATGAGCAGTTCTTC; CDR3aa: CASSPSDYNEQFF
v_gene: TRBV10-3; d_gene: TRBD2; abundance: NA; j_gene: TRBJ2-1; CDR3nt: TGTGCCATCAGTGAGTCCGGGACTAGCGGGAGGGGACTCGGGGATGAGCAGTTCTTC; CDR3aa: CAISESGTSGRGLGDEQFF
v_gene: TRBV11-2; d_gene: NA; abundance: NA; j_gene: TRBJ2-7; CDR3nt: TGTGCCAGCAGCCAGGGGCCTGAAAACTCCTACGAGCAGTACTTC; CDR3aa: CASSQGPENSYEQYF
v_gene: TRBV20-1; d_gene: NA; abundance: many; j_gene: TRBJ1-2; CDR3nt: TGCAGTGCTAGTAGGACAGCGGGGGAGGATGGCTACACCTTC; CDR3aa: CSASRTAGEDGYTF
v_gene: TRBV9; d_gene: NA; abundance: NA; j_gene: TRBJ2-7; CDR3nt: TGTGCCAGCAGAGCGGGGATCAGGGACAATTACGAGCAGTACTTC; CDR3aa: CASRAGIRDNYEQYF
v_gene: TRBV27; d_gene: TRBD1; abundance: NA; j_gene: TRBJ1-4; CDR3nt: TGTGCCAGCAGTCCCCGTCGACAGGGGGGGGAAAAACTGTTTTTT; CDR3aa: CASSPRRQGGEKLFF
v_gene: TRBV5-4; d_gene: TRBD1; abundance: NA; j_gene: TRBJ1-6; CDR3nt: TGTGCCAGCAGCCCTGGGGACAGGGAGAATTCACCCCTCCACTTT; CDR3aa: CASSPGDRENSPLHF
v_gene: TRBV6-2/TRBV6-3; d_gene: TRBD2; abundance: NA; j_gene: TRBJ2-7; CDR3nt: TGTGCCAGCAGTTACTCGCGGACTAGCGGGACCGAGCAGTACTTC; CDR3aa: CASSYSRTSGTEQYF
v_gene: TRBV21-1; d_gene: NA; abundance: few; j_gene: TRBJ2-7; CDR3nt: TGTGCCAGCAGCAATTCTAGGGGGCGGTCCTACGAGCAGTACTTC; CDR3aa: CASSNSRGRSYEQYF
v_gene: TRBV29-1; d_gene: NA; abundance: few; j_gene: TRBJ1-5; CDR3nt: TGCAGCGTTGAAGTCGCGGGTGTCGATCAGCCCCAGCATTTT; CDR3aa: CSVEVAGVDQPQHF
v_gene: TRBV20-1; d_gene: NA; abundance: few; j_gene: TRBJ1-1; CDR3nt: TGCAGTGCTAGTTCACAGAACACTGAAGCTTTCTTT; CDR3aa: CSASSQNTEAFF
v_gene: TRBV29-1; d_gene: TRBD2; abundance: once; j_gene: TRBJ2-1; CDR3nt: TGCAGCGTGGCTCCCGGGACTAGCGGGAGTTATGAGCAGTTCTTC; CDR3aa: CSVAPGTSGSYEQFF
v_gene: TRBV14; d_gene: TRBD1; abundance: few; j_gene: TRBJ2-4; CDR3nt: TGTGCCAGCAGCCAAGTCACAGGGGGTTCCAAAAACATTCAGTACTTC; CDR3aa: CASSQVTGGSKNIQYF
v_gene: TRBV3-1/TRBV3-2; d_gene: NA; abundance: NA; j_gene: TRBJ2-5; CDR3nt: TGTGCCAGCAGCCAACAGGTTTTGGATGCCCAGTACTTC; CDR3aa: CASSQQVLDAQYF
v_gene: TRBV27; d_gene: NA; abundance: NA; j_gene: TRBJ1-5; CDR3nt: TGTGCCAGCAGCAGAGAGGTTAGTCAGCCCCAGCATTTT; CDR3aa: CASSREVSQPQHF
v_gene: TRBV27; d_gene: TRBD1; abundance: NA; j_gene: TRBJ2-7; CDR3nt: TGTGCCAGCAGTGGCAGGACAGGGGGCAGGGACGAGCAGTACTTC; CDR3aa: CASSGRTGGRDEQYF
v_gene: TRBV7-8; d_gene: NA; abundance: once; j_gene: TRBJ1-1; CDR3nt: TGTGCCAGCAGCTTCCTTCGACAGGCCGTATTAGCTTTCTTT; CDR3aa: CASSFLRQAVLAFF
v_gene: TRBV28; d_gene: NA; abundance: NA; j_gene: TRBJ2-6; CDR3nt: TGTGCCAGCAGTTTACCTCCGGGACAACGTCGGAACGGGGCCAACGTCCTGACTTTC; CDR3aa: CASSLPPGQRRNGANVLTF
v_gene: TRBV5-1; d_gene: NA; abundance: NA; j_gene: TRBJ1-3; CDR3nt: TGCGCCAGCAGCGTGGACAGCGGGTCCTCTGGAAACACCATATATTTT; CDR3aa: CASSVDSGSSGNTIYF
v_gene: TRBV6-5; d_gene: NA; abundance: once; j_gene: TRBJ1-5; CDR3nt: TGTGCCAGCGGATCCTTGGGGGCTGGCAATCAGCCCCAGCATTTT; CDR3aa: CASGSLGAGNQPQHF
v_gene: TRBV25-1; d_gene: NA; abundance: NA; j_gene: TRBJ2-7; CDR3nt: TGTGCCAGCAGTACAGGGTACGAGCAGTACTTC; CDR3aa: CASSTGYEQYF
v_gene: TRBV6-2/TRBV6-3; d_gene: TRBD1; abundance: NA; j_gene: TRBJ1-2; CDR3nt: TGTGCCAGCAGTCGCGGGACAGGGGCGTCGGTCCAAGGCTACACCTTC; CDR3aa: CASSRGTGASVQGYTF
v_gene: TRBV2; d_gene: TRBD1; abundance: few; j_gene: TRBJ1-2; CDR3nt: TGTGCCAGCAGACCACAGGGGGCGGACTATGGCTACACCTTC; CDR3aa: CASRPQGADYGYTF
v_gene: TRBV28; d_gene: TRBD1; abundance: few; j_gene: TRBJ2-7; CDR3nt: TGTGCCAGCTGGGACAGCAGCTCCTACGAGCAGTACTTC; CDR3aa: CASWDSSSYEQYF
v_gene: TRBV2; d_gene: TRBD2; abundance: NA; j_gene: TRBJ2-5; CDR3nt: TGTGCCAGCAAAGTAGCGGGAGGGCCCAGGGGGACCCAGTACTTC; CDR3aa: CASKVAGGPRGTQYF
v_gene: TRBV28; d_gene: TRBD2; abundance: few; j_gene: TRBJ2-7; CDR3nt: TGTGCCAGCACCCCACGGGAGGTTTTCTACGAGCAGTACTTC; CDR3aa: CASTPREVFYEQYF
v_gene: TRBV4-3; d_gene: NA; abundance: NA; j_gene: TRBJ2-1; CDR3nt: TGCGCCAGCAGCCACAGTCTTCGGAGCTCCTACAATGAGCAGTTCTTC; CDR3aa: CASSHSLRSSYNEQFF
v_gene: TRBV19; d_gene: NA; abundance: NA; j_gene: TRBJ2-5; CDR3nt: TGTGCCAGTAGTCTCTTGGGCTCGAAGGGGGAGACCCAGTACTTC; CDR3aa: CASSLLGSKGETQYF
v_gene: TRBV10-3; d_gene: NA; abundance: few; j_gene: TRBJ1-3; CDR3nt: TGTGCCATCAGTGAAGCGTCGCCCCTCTCTGGAAACACCATATATTTT; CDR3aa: CAISEASPLSGNTIYF
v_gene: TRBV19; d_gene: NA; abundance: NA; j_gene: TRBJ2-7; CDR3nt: TGTGCCACCTGGGCTGGGCAGGAATCCTACGAGCAGTACTTC; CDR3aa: CATWAGQESYEQYF
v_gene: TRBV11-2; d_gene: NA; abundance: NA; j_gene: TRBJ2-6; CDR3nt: TGTGCCAGCAGTCATATTTTGCGGGTGAGCTCTGGGGCCAACGTCCTGACTTTC; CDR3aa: CASSHILRVSSGANVLTF